A selection of T cell receptor beta chains follows, all from one sample in a study of tumor-infiltrating lymphocytes in primary liver carcinoma. Using its own MiXCR run on the multiplex PCR reads, TCRdb lists one record per CDR3 protein. The table shows 300,000 to 350,000 distinct CDR3 sequences, with less than 70% occurring only once. The sample was peripheral blood. Receptor source: a man aged 35 to 55 with primary liver carcinoma and hepatitis B virus infection. Each CDR3 is given with its conserved first and last residue. Each record gives: clone size, J gene, V gene, D gene, CDR3 protein, CDR3 DNA. D genes are given only for firm matches. Only part of the rows carry a size: once, few, many, or a class if the clone is expanded.

size: .
J: TRBJ2-2
V: TRBV30
D: .
CDR3: CAGTGSAGELYF
DNA: TGTGCCGGTACAGGGAGTGCCGGGGAGCTGTATTTT

size: .
J: TRBJ1-5
V: TRBV5-7
D: .
CDR3: CASSYGTPSNQPQHF
DNA: TGTGCCAGCAGTTACGGGACACCTTCTAATCAGCCCCAGCATTTT

size: many
J: TRBJ1-4
V: TRBV4-1
D: .
CDR3: CASSQPQATNEKLFF
DNA: TGCGCCAGCAGCCAACCACAGGCAACTAATGAAAAACTGTTTTTT

size: .
J: TRBJ2-7
V: TRBV28
D: .
CDR3: CASSSGNGDEQYF
DNA: TGTGCCAGCAGTTCTGGGAATGGGGACGAGCAGTACTTC

size: .
J: TRBJ1-1
V: TRBV4-1
D: .
CDR3: CVSSRPGITPEAFF
DNA: TGCGTCAGCAGCCGACCCGGGATTACCCCTGAAGCTTTCTTT

size: .
J: TRBJ2-1
V: TRBV6-1
D: .
CDR3: CASTPSGGVVLFF
DNA: TGTGCCAGCACCCCCTCCGGGGGAGTTGTGCTGTTCTTC

size: .
J: TRBJ2-5
V: TRBV11-2
D: TRBD2
CDR3: CASSWGGTSGKLSQETQYF
DNA: TGTGCCAGCAGCTGGGGCGGGACTAGCGGGAAGTTGTCCCAAGAGACACAGTACTTC

size: few
J: TRBJ2-7
V: TRBV4-1
D: .
CDR3: CASSHKLEGVYEQYF
DNA: TGCGCCAGCAGCCATAAACTAGAGGGGGTCTACGAGCAGTACTTC

size: .
J: TRBJ2-1
V: TRBV5-6
D: .
CDR3: CASNPGGSGGGEQFF
DNA: TGTGCCAGCAACCCCGGGGGTTCGGGAGGGGGCGAGCAGTTCTTC

size: many
J: TRBJ2-5
V: TRBV10-2
D: TRBD2
CDR3: CASSGLAGKETQYF
DNA: TGCGCCAGCAGTGGACTAGCGGGGAAAGAGACCCAGTACTTC

size: .
J: TRBJ2-7
V: TRBV5-6
D: TRBD1
CDR3: CASSPNTGADEQYF
DNA: TGTGCCAGCAGCCCGAATACAGGGGCCGACGAGCAGTACTTC

size: .
J: TRBJ1-2
V: TRBV11-2
D: .
CDR3: CASSLDLRRNYGYMF
DNA: TGTGCCAGCAGCTTAGATCTACGCAGAAACTATGGCTACATGTTC

size: .
J: TRBJ2-2
V: TRBV7-9
D: .
CDR3: CASSSRGLATGELFF
DNA: TGTGCCAGCAGTTCCAGGGGTTTGGCCACCGGGGAGCTGTTTTTT